This T cell receptor (beta chain) was documented in a study of CD8+CD57+ T cells in acquired aplastic anemia (dated by TCRdb to the late 2010s). Background on the whole study: On average, sorted CD4+ and CD8+ cells yielded around 3.1 ug of extracted DNA, with a range of about 0.19 to 30 ug. Mean read counts for healthy donor samples were about 10 million for CD4+ cells and roughly 12 million for CD8+ cells.

TCR repertoires of sorted CD4+ and CD8+ blood T cells from severe aplastic anemia patients and healthy subjects were deep-sequenced in the study. Ficoll-Paque density gradient centrifugation was used to isolate peripheral blood mononuclear cells. Before DNA extraction, CD4+ and CD8+ T cells were sorted by FACS or by magnetic beads. Concerning this clonotype: Its cognate antigen has yet to be identified. Base qualities are not at hand, and no much larger clone is one base apart.

General findings and caveats noted by the study authors: Although 25 to 30 CD8+ CDR3 sequences were shared by patients and controls, these sequences appeared highly expressed in patients and within the immunodominant clones of patients. Between patients and healthy controls, no significant difference in CD8+ Simpson's diversity was found (P=0.060).

Its CDR3 holds 14 amino acids, cysteine through phenylalanine. Here the CDR3 DNA is all that survives: 42 bases in frame from base 1. V is cut by 6 bases and J by 4 bases, and the space between the germline ends is 13 bases. For CDR1 and CDR2, the germline V gene lists SNHLY and FYNNEI. Genomic DNA was used as template for profiling of TCR beta VDJ combinations and CDR3 sequences. TCR repertoire sequencing was run on an Illumina HiSeq 2000. In the authors' own workflow: TRBV/TRBJ rearrangement plots, CDR3 size and DJ length profiles, and Simpson's diversity index were used to evaluate the repertoires. The immunodominant clone was defined as the most abundant DNA sequence in deep sequencing data. CDR3 amino acid sequences were screened for sharing across subjects and compared with published repertoires and the VDJdb database. TCRdb reworked the public reads: Q25 trimming with fastp, MiXCR clone assembly, productive beta chains retained. Identical CDR3 protein sequences are pooled into one entry, listed with their most common genes and DNA. The V and J calls and clone size are TCRdb's, not the authors'. The sample includes about 150,000 distinct CDR3 sequences, with around 41% observed a single time. 7.5% to 9.5% of the sample is in the top ten clones.

The chain was built from TRBV2 and TRBJ1-5; TRBD1 is a possible D gene, resting on 6 matching bases. The TCR sequence derives from a human donor in good health, serving as a control. The sample taken for sequencing was sorted CD4+, CD8+, or CD8+CD57+ T cells (not recorded which) from PBMCs. Read as DNA, the sequence is TGTGCCAGCAGGCCGGGACATTTAAATCAGCCCCAGCATTTT. It translates as CASRPGHLNQPQHF.